One sample yielded the 6 T cell receptor beta chains listed below, sequenced in a study of cytomegalovirus exposure and HLA in healthy donors. PCR used 60 Vbeta primers and 13 Jbeta primers. TCRdb's copy holds only in-frame clones and misses some; the assay was immunoSEQ multiplex PCR. The sample consists of 150,000 to 180,000 clones, approximately 74% of them appearing once. Sequenced material: PBMCs. These TCRs come from a man in his thirties or forties in good health and CMV-seronegative.

The rearrangement links TRBV6-1 to TRBJ2-1; 10 nucleotides match TRBD1. CDR1 and CDR2 from the germline V gene are MNHNS and SASEGT. J gave up 8 bases and V 1 base, and 11 bases lay outside the gene matches. This CDR3 comprises 17 residues. Written as DNA, the CDR3 is TGTGCCAGCAGTGAAGAGAGAATTGGGACAGGGGCCGATGAGCAGTTCTTC. Residues: CASSEERIGTGADEQFF.

The V gene is TRBV28, the J gene TRBJ1-4; 9 bases are a match to TRBD1. This CDR3 comprises 14 residues. Germline assignment: CDR1 MDHEN and CDR2 SYDVKM. The ends lost 6 bases at V and 8 bases at J; junction bases unmatched: 7. This chain's CDR3 is CASSQDRGREKLFF. CDR3 coding DNA: TGTGCCAGCAGCCAAGACAGGGGGAGGGAAAAACTGTTTTTT.

The V call is TRBV5-4, the J call TRBJ1-2, with TRBD1 matching over 8 bases. Germline V lookup: CDR1 SGHNT, CDR2 YYREEE (reference sequence). Trimming took 2 bases from V and 6 from J; bases not matched to a gene: 6. This CDR3 region has 14 residues. The CDR3, as DNA: TGTGCCAGCAGCTTACAGGACAGGGCGGATGGCTACACCTTC. Translating gives CASSLQDRADGYTF.

V usage is TRBV7-2 and J usage is TRBJ2-7; D is perhaps TRBD1 (6 bases). Trimming pared 5 bases from V and 2 bases from J, leaving 13 bases between. CDR1 and CDR2 (germline): SGHTA, FQGNSA. CDR3 length: 14 amino acids. The CDR3 DNA reads TGTGCCAGCAGCGAAACAGGGATCCCCTACGAGCAGTACTTC. It translates to CASSETGIPYEQYF.

Only one count was recorded for this clone. The chain links TRBV7-2 to TRBJ1-5; tentative D call: TRBD1 (5 bases). The germline gives CDR1 SGHTA, CDR2 FQGNSA. The CDR3 totals 15 residues. Between the trimmed V and J ends, which lost 5 bases and 2 bases, there was a span of 13 bases. The CDR3 protein is CASSPMGGGNQPQHF. The CDR3 coding sequence is TGTGCCAGCAGCCCGATGGGAGGGGGCAATCAGCCCCAGCATTTT. Full variable domain (remainder filled in from reference TRBV7-2 and TRBJ1-5): GAGVSQSPSNKVTEKGKDVELRCDPISGHTALYWYRQSLGQGLEFLIYFQGNSAPDKSGLPSDRFSAERTGGSVSTLTIQRTQQEDSAVYLCASSPMGGGNQPQHFGDGTRLSIL.

This clone was picked up a small number of times. The chain uses TRBV7-9 and TRBJ1-6; 7 bases align to TRBD1. This CDR3 is 16 amino acids long. Germline trimming cut 5 bases from V and 5 bases from J; bases unmatched to any gene: 9. From germline, CDR1 is SEHNR and CDR2 FQNEAQ (reference sequence). CDR3 in DNA: TGTGCCAGCAGCCCAACCTGGACAGGAGATAATTCACCCCTCCACTTT. Protein: CASSPTWTGDNSPLHF.